These 23 T cell receptor beta chains were all obtained from the same sample, sequenced in a study of beta chain features in type 1 diabetes. Study findings and constraints: The study found moderately but significantly shorter TCRB CDR3s in all four CD4+ subsets of Type 1 diabetes patients.

Since all of the isolated RNA was reverse transcribed, expressed TCRB transcripts were what got sequenced. Profiling relied on immunoSEQ multiplex PCR, and the TCRdb table lists in-frame clones only, not all of them. Of around 53,000 clones listed, 55% to 75% are singletons. Antigens for these TCRs are unknown. The sample consisted of stem cell memory CD4+ T cells from blood. The receptors originated from a woman aged 25-40 years with type 1 diabetes.

The chain recombines TRBV29-1 with TRBJ1-1; D not certain. The germline CDR1 and CDR2 sequences are SQVTM and ANQGSEA. V was pared by 7 bases and J by 2 bases, with 14 bases between. The CDR3 spans 13 residues. The DNA of the CDR3 is TGCAGCGCAGAAACCCAGCGAAACACTGAAGCTTTCTTT. Amino acids: CSAETQRNTEAFF.

The genes are TRBV19 and TRBJ2-1, with 11 bases aligning to TRBD2. Per germline, CDR1 LNHDA and CDR2 SQIVND (reference sequence). This CDR3 is built from 16 residues. After removal of 6 bases from V and 5 bases from J, the junction contained 9 bases not matched to a gene. The CDR3 sequence is CASSRLAGRPDNEQFF. In DNA, the CDR3 is TGTGCCAGTAGCAGACTAGCGGGACGACCAGACAATGAGCAGTTCTTC.

For the CDR3, the DNA is TGTGCCAGCAGCGTAACAGGGGGCGACGAGCAGTACTTC. This translates into CASSVTGGDEQYF. The rearrangement uses TRBV9 and TRBJ2-7; 9 positions match TRBD1. Germline V lookup: CDR1 SGDLS, CDR2 YYNGEE. The CDR3 length is 13 residues. V was pared by 1 base and J by 5 bases, with 1 base of the junction left unmatched.

This chain links TRBV6-1 with TRBJ1-2; no definite D call. The CDR3 consists of 13 residues. Looked up from germline, CDR1 is MNHNS and CDR2 is SASEGT. V was trimmed by 7 bases and J by 0 bases, leaving 9 bases between them. CDR3 amino acids: CASKPNSNYGYTF. The CDR3 DNA follows: TGTGCCAGCAAGCCCAATTCTAACTATGGCTACACCTTC.

This clone was counted between two and nine times. The chain's CDR3 is CASSWAGRPNTEAFF. For the CDR3, the DNA is TGTGCCAGCAGCTGGGCCGGTAGGCCGAACACTGAAGCTTTCTTT. The genes are TRBV7-9 and TRBJ1-1; D is ambiguous. V lost 4 bases and J 1 base, leaving 13 bases between the germline ends. The V gene's germline CDR1 is SEHNR and CDR2 FQNEAQ (reference sequence). This CDR3 has 15 residues.

CDR3 nucleotide sequence: TGTGCCAGCACCCGGCTAGCGGGAGGTAGCTACGAGCAGTACTTC. Protein sequence: CASTRLAGGSYEQYF. The chain combines TRBV6-5 with TRBJ2-7, with 11 nucleotides matching TRBD2. V shed 7 bases, J shed 3 bases, and the junction held 8 bases outside the gene matches. Germline loops: CDR1 MNHEY, CDR2 SVGAGI. The length of the CDR3 is 15 residues.

The V and J genes are TRBV6-1 and TRBJ2-4; tentatively, D is TRBD1 (5 bases). This CDR3 contains 17 residues. V lost 0 bases and J lost 0, with 12 bases in between. CDR1 MNHNS and CDR2 SASEGT come from the germline V gene. CDR3 residues: CASSEAPGLLAKNIQYF. CDR3 nucleotides: TGTGCCAGCAGTGAAGCGCCAGGGTTATTAGCCAAAAACATTCAGTACTTC.

This clone was detected only a few times. The V call is TRBV30, the J call TRBJ2-1; D is possibly TRBD2 (6 bases). The CDR3 spans 15 residues. Germline values: CDR1 GTSNPN, CDR2 SVGIG (reference sequence). V lost 0 bases, J lost 4 bases, and 13 bases lay in between. The CDR3 sequence is CAWSVGGNFYNEQFF. As DNA, the CDR3 is TGTGCCTGGAGTGTCGGCGGGAACTTTTACAATGAGCAGTTCTTC.

The rearrangement joins TRBV4-2 to TRBJ2-3, with a weak D call TRBD1 (6 bases). V lost 8 bases, J lost 6 bases, and 24 bases lay in between. The CDR3 loop spans 16 amino acids. Germline CDR1 LGHNA, CDR2 YNFKEQ. Written as DNA, the CDR3 is TGTGCCAGCTGCCTTGGAGACAGGACCCTCCCCGATACGCAGTATTTT. Translation: CASCLGDRTLPDTQYF.

The chain couples TRBV5-1 to TRBJ2-1; 9 bases agree with TRBD1. Germline V lookup: CDR1 SGHRS, CDR2 YFSETQ. J gave up 9 bases and V 3 bases, and 7 bases lay outside the gene matches. The CDR3 loop spans 14 amino acids. The DNA of the CDR3 is TGCGCCAGCAGCTCCGGGACAGGGCTGGGTGAGCAGTTCTTC. It specifies CASSSGTGLGEQFF.

This chain uses TRBV5-1 with TRBJ1-2; D unresolved. Germline V gene data show CDR1 as SGHRS and CDR2 as YFSETQ. There are 13 residues in the CDR3. Trimming shortened V by 0 bases and J by 4 bases, and 7 bases separated the two germline ends. CDR3 bases: TGCGCCAGCAGCTTGGGGCCAGTCTATGGCTACACCTTC. As protein: CASSLGPVYGYTF. The full variable domain, in which reference TRBV5-1 and TRBJ1-2 provide the parts outside the CDR3, is KAGVTQTPRYLIKTRGQQVTLSCSPISGHRSVSWYQQTPGQGLQFLFEYFSETQRNKGNFPGRFSGRQFSNSRSEMNVSTLELGDSALYLCASSLGPVYGYTFGSGTRLTVV.

V usage is TRBV5-1 and J usage is TRBJ1-5, with TRBD1 identical over 10 bases. Trimming cost V 4 bases and J 1 base; bases outside gene matches: 8. CDR3 size: 17 residues. CDR1 is SGHRS, CDR2 YFSETQ, per germline. The CDR3 region is CASSEGTGESSNQPQHF. The CDR3 coding sequence is TGCGCCAGCAGCGAAGGGACAGGGGAATCGAGCAATCAGCCCCAGCATTTT.

This clone turned up a few times. This sequence joins TRBV6-5 and TRBJ2-7, with 9 nucleotides matching TRBD1. The V and J ends lost 6 bases and 3 bases, in that order; junction bases with no gene match: 3. The germline V gene has CDR1 MNHEY and CDR2 SVGAGI. The CDR3 spans 13 residues. The CDR3 region is CASRGTGYYEQYF. CDR3 DNA sequence: TGTGCCAGCAGGGGGACAGGGTACTACGAGCAGTACTTC.

This clone is a singleton in its sample. The DNA for the CDR3 is TGTGCCAGCTCACTGACAGGGGCCCATGGCTACACCTTC. Amino acid sequence: CASSLTGAHGYTF. This chain connects TRBV18 to TRBJ1-2; 8 bases match TRBD1. The CDR3 contains 13 residues. CDR1 and CDR2 from the germline V gene are KGHSH and LQKENI. V lost 4 bases and J lost 6; bases outside the gene matches: 4. The variable domain in full, with the rest retrieved from reference TRBV18 and TRBJ1-2, is NAGVMQNPRHLVRRRGQEARLRCSPMKGHSHVYWYRQLPEEGLKFMVYLQKENIIDESGMPKERFSAEFPKEGPSILRIQQVVRGDSAAYFCASSLTGAHGYTFGSGTRLTVV.

This clone was counted a single time. The chain uses TRBV16 and TRBJ2-1; tentative D call: TRBD1 (6 bases). V lost 2 bases to trimming and J lost 5 bases, with 10 bases between them. The CDR3 covers 14 residues. Germline V CDR1 and CDR2: KGHSY, FQNENV. CDR3 residues: CASSQNRDNNEQFF. DNA for the CDR3: TGTGCCAGCAGCCAAAACAGGGATAACAATGAGCAGTTCTTC.

V and J are TRBV27 and TRBJ1-2; TRBD1 aligns across 9 bases. CDR1 is MNHEY, CDR2 SMNVEV, per germline (reference sequence). This CDR3 has 14 residues. V was clipped by 6 bases and J by 2 bases; unmatched bases: 4. In nucleotides, the CDR3 is TGTGCCAGCAGCCGGACAGGGGTAAACTATGGCTACACCTTC. This encodes CASSRTGVNYGYTF.

The sample holds a few counts of this clone. The chain combines TRBV29-1 with TRBJ2-7; D may be TRBD2 (6 bases). The CDR3 is 13 amino acids. Germline lookup yields CDR1 SQVTM and CDR2 ANQGSEA. V lost 4 bases, J lost 0 bases, and 10 bases lay in between. Written as DNA, the CDR3 is TGCAGCGTTGGGGTTAGCGGCTCCTACGAGCAGTACTTC. Protein: CSVGVSGSYEQYF.

V is TRBV28 and J is TRBJ1-1; 8 bases agree with TRBD1. Germline CDR1 is MDHEN and CDR2 is SYDVKM. The CDR3 covers 13 residues. J gave up 12 bases and V 2 bases, and 8 bases lay outside the gene matches. The chain's CDR3 is CASSLPSGTGTFF. The CDR3 DNA reads as TGTGCCAGCAGTTTACCCTCCGGGACAGGTACTTTCTTT. The whole variable domain, remainder taken from reference TRBV28 and TRBJ1-1, is DVKVTQSSRYLVKRTGEKVFLECVQDMDHENMFWYRQDPGLGLRLIYFSYDVKMKEKGDIPEGYSVSREKKERFSLILESASTNQTSMYLCASSLPSGTGTFFGQGTRLTVV.

This clone has only a few counts. The genes are TRBV5-6 and TRBJ2-2; 7 nucleotides agree with TRBD1. J lost 4 bases, V lost 2 bases, and 5 bases had no gene match. Germline V CDR1 and CDR2: SGHDT, YYEEEE. This CDR3 is built from 15 residues. The CDR3 coding sequence is TGTGCCAGCAGCTTAGACAGGGATCTCACCGGGGAGCTGTTTTTT. Its translation is CASSLDRDLTGELFF.

This chain uses TRBV25-1 with TRBJ2-7; the D gene is possibly TRBD2 (6 bases). CDR1 and CDR2 from the germline V gene are MGHDK and SYGVNS. The CDR3 has 14 residues. V was trimmed by 3 bases and J by 7 bases, leaving 16 bases between them. CDR3 loop: CASSEVGGLREQYF. The DNA of the CDR3 is TGTGCCAGCAGTGAGGTTGGAGGGCTTCGGGAGCAGTACTTC.

The J gene is TRBJ2-5, the V gene TRBV7-8; 16 positions agree with TRBD2. The CDR3 contains 18 residues. The germline V gene has CDR1 SGHVS and CDR2 FQNEAQ. V lost 3 bases and J lost 5; bases outside the gene matches: 9. The CDR3 nucleotides read TGTGCCAGCAGCTTTGGGACTAGCGGGAGGGCCGTTGCTGAGACCCAGTACTTC. It specifies CASSFGTSGRAVAETQYF.

In its sample, this clone was seen a few times. The V gene is TRBV2, the J gene TRBJ2-4; TRBD1 agrees at 11 bases. The CDR3 consists of 13 residues. V gave up 7 bases and J gave up 6 bases; unmatched junction bases: 2. Germline V gene sequence: CDR1 SNHLY, CDR2 FYNNEI. CDR3 DNA: TGTGCCAGCACCGGACAGGGGGCAAACATTCAGTACTTC. This codes for CASTGQGANIQYF. The whole variable domain, remainder taken from reference TRBV2 and TRBJ2-4, is EPEVTQTPSHQVTQMGQEVILRCVPISNHLYFYWYRQILGQKVEFLVSFYNNEISEKSEIFDDQFSVERPDGSNFTLKIRSTKLEDSAMYFCASTGQGANIQYFGAGTRLSVL.

V gene TRBV10-3 combines with J gene TRBJ2-7; 11 bases map to TRBD1. Germline trimming cut 8 bases from V and 5 bases from J; bases unmatched to any gene: 2. The length of the CDR3 is 12 residues. Germline assignment: CDR1 ENHRY and CDR2 SYGVKD. The CDR3 loop reads CAIGTGGHEQYF. For the CDR3, the DNA is TGTGCCATCGGGACAGGGGGTCACGAGCAGTACTTC.